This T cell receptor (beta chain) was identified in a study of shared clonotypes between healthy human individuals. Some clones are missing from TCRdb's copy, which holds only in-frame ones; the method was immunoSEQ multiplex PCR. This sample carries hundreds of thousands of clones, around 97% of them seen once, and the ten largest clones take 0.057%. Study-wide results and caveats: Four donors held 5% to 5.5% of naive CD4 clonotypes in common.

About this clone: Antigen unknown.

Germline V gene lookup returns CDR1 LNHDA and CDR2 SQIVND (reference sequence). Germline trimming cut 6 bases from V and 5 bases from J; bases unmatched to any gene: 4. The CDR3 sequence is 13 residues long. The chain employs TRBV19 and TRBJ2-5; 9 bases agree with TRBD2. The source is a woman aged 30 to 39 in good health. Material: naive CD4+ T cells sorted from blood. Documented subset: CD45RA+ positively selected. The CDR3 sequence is CASRVAGVETQYF. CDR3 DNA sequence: TGTGCCAGTAGAGTAGCGGGAGTGGAGACCCAGTACTTC. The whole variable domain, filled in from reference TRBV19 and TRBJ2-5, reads DGGITQSPKYLFRKEGQNVTLSCEQNLNHDAMYWYRQDPGQGLRLIYYSQIVNDFQKGDIAEGYSVSREKKESFPLTVTSAQKNPTAFYLCASRVAGVETQYFGPGTRLLVL.